One T cell receptor (beta chain) is described in this entry. This specimen comes from a study of control samples from healthy donors and cancer patients. Assay used: immunoSEQ multiplex PCR; TCRdb lists only in-frame clones, some missing. The data contain 100,000 to 150,000 clones, around 86% of them singletons. Germline V gene lookup returns CDR1 SEHNR and CDR2 FQNEAQ (reference sequence). The CDR3 extends over 14 amino acids. Trimming shortened V by 5 bases and J by 5 bases, and 13 bases separated the two germline ends. The TCR sequence derives from a man aged 40-49 years in good health. The chain couples TRBV7-9 to TRBJ1-5, with D tentatively TRBD1 (5 bases). Sequenced material: blood. The CDR3 loop is CASSPGQADQPQHF. CDR3 DNA sequence: TGTGCCAGCAGCCCAGGACAAGCCGATCAGCCCCAGCATTTT.